This TCR beta chain derives from a study of cytomegalovirus exposure and HLA in healthy donors. General study points: Researchers reported in a later analysis that a missense DCLRE1C variant was tied to TCR beta V- and J-gene trimming. According to an earlier analysis, most TCR beta V segments yielded productive rearrangements about 90% or about 30% of the time.

The PCR ran on 60 Vbeta and 13 Jbeta primers. Data came from immunoSEQ multiplex PCR; TCRdb stores just in-frame clones and leaves some out. The profile shows 90,000 or so clones, 78% of them singletons. The donors were healthy bone marrow donors. CDR3 length: 12 residues. Trimming pared 7 bases from V and 6 bases from J, leaving 14 bases between. Germline CDR1 reads SQVTM; CDR2 reads ANQGSEA. A remark on this clone: Its specificity is unknown.

The chain has TRBV29-1 and TRBJ2-3, with a tentative D call TRBD2 (6 bases). The clonotype originates from a male donor in good health and CMV-seropositive. Sample: PBMCs. Here the CDR3 reads CSEAIAGDTQYF. CDR3 bases: TGCAGCGAGGCCATCGCGGGGGATACGCAGTATTTT.